A selection of T cell receptor beta chains follows, all from one sample in a study of CD8+CD57+ T cells in acquired aplastic anemia. TCRdb ran MiXCR on the reads and lists one entry per CDR3 protein. Of roughly 250,000 distinct CDR3 sequences in the sample, roughly 82% were seen once. The sequenced material came from sorted CD4+, CD8+, or CD8+CD57+ T cells (not recorded which) from PBMCs. These receptors were obtained from a human donor with aplastic anemia. The CDR3 runs from the conserved cysteine through the conserved F or W. D genes are given only for firm matches. Where a row states a size, it is once, few, many or the class of an expanded clone; other rows omit it.

NA TRBJ1-1 once TRBV4-3 TGCGCCAGCAGCCAACTCTCGAACACTGAAGCTTTCTTT CASSQLSNTEAFF
TRBD2 TRBJ2-3 few TRBV7-2 TGTGCCAGCAGCTTAGAGACTAGCGGGGCCGATACGCAGTATTTT CASSLETSGADTQYF
NA TRBJ1-2 NA TRBV5-6 TGTGCCAGCAGTGATGAGGGAGTTGGCTACACCTTC CASSDEGVGYTF
NA TRBJ2-3 NA TRBV2 TGTGCCAGCGGGGACCTGGGCACAGATACGCCGTATTTT CASGDLGTDTPYF
TRBD1 TRBJ1-3 NA TRBV18 TGTGCCAGCTCAAGAACGGGACAGGACCTAAAGAGCTCTGGAAACACCATATATTTT CASSRTGQDLKSSGNTIYF
NA TRBJ1-2 once TRBV11-2 TGTGCCAGCAGCTGGGGGGCCGGCGGCTACACCTTC CASSWGAGGYTF
TRBD2 TRBJ2-3 NA TRBV7-2 TGTGCCAGCAGCCTTGATCGGGACTACAATGAGCAGTTTTTT CASSLDRDYNEQFF
NA TRBJ1-1 NA TRBV7-2 TGTGCCAGCAGCGAGTCAGTCATCCAGCCCCAGCATTTTTTT CASSESVIQPQHFF
NA TRBJ2-5 NA TRBV19 TGTGCCAGTAGTTTAGCCAACGGAACAAACAAGGCCCAGTACTTC CASSLANGTNKAQYF
NA TRBJ2-3 NA TRBV15 TGTGCCACCAGCGGTTTGGGGGGTACGCAGTATTTT CATSGLGGTQYF
NA TRBJ2-1 NA TRBV20-1 TGCAGTGCCAACAGTTGGGGACGCAAGAAGTTCTTC CSANSWGRKKFF
NA TRBJ2-1 NA TRBV11-2 TGTGCCAGCAGTTTAGAAAGGCTATTCGACATCTTGAGGCAAAGTGAGCAGTTCTTC CASSLERLFDILRQSEQFF
NA TRBJ2-2 NA TRBV9 TGTGCCAGCAGCTTTGTTCCACCGACCGGGGAGCTGGTTTTT CASSFVPPTGELVF
NA TRBJ2-2 NA TRBV5-1 TGCGCCAGCAGCCTCGTTGGAGACGACGAGTTTTTT CASSLVGDDEFF
NA TRBJ2-1 medium-sized TRBV7-9 TGTGCCAGCTCCTGGGCGGATGAGCAGTTCTTC CASSWADEQFF
TRBD2 TRBJ2-3 NA TRBV11-3 TGTGCCAGCAGCCTCCACTGCGGGGGGGCCACAGATACGCAGTATTTT CASSLHCGGATDTQYF
NA TRBJ1-2 NA TRBV7-4 TGTGCCAGCAGCGGCCGGGAAGGAGATGGCTACACCTTC CASSGREGDGYTF
TRBD1 TRBJ2-7 once TRBV7-9 TGTGCCAGCAGCTTCTTTCCGGGACAGGGGGACCACGAGCAGTACTTC CASSFFPGQGDHEQYF
NA TRBJ2-3 few TRBV20-1 TGCAGTGCTGAGACTAGCACAGATACGCAGTATTTT CSAETSTDTQYF
NA TRBJ2-7 NA TRBV9 TGTGCCAGCAGCGAAGCCGGACGGACGCACGATTTTTACTTC CASSEAGRTHDFYF
TRBD2 TRBJ2-2 NA TRBV7-9 TGTGCCAGCAGCGGTGAAAGAAGCGGGAGGAGCGAGCAGTTTTTT CASSGERSGRSEQFF
NA TRBJ1-2 NA TRBV5-4 TGTGCCAGCAGCTTTAGTCTCGCAGGTGGCTACACCTTC CASSFSLAGGYTF
NA TRBJ1-5 once TRBV9 TGTGCCAGCAGCGTATCCGAGAACTCCTACAAGCAGCATTTT CASSVSENSYKQHF
NA TRBJ2-3 NA TRBV9 TGTGCCAGCAGCGTAGGACTACGATACGCAGATACGCAGTATTTT CASSVGLRYADTQYF
NA TRBJ2-5 NA TRBV7-3 TGTGCCACCAGCAGCGGGTCAGACCAATCGACCAAGTACTTC CATSSGSDQSTKYF
NA TRBJ2-7 NA TRBV2 TGTGCCAGCATCGGATTACAGTACGAGCAGTACTTC CASIGLQYEQYF
NA TRBJ1-6 NA TRBV2 TGTGCCAGCAGTGAGAGGGAGGGCATCTCACCCCTCCACTTT CASSEREGISPLHF
NA TRBJ1-1 NA TRBV11-3 TGTGCCAGCAGCTTAGTTGTGACAGCGAACACTGAAGCTTTCTTT CASSLVVTANTEAFF
NA TRBJ2-7 NA TRBV7-3 TGTGCCAGCAGCGAAGAGGGTCCCGAGCAGTACTTC CASSEEGPEQYF
TRBD2 TRBJ2-2 NA TRBV7-2 TGTGCCAGCAGCCAACTAGCGGGGTTTAACACCGGGGAGCTGTTTTTT CASSQLAGFNTGELFF
NA TRBJ1-5 few TRBV5-4 TGTGCCAGCAGCTTTACAGGGACTCAGCCCCAGCATTTT CASSFTGTQPQHF
NA TRBJ1-1 NA TRBV5-4 TGTGCCAGCAGCGTGGGGAAGGAACAGGGAGGAAACACTGAAGCTTTCTTT CASSVGKEQGGNTEAFF
NA TRBJ2-3 NA TRBV11-3 TGTGCCAGCAGGTTAGATCGGACAGATACGCAGTATTTT CASRLDRTDTQYF
NA TRBJ1-1 NA TRBV7-8 TGTGCCAGCAGCTTAGAGGGGAGACCCGATACTGAAGCTTTCTTT CASSLEGRPDTEAFF
NA TRBJ2-1 NA TRBV24-1 TGTGCCACGGAGGACGGTAGCTCCTACAATGAGCAGTTCTTC CATEDGSSYNEQFF
NA TRBJ2-1 NA TRBV11-2 TGCGCCAGCAGCCCAGATGGTAACCAAGAATACAATGAGCAGTTCTTC CASSPDGNQEYNEQFF
NA TRBJ1-3 NA TRBV7-6 TGTGCCAGCAGCTTAGCCCACGGGACAAAAGACATCCAGTTT CASSLAHGTKDIQF
NA TRBJ1-5 few TRBV7-2 TGTGCCAGCAGCTCCGCAGGGCTGCCCCAGCATTTT CASSSAGLPQHF
TRBD1 TRBJ1-2 NA TRBV14 TGTGCCAGCCGCCTCTACACAGGGGCCTATGGCTACACCTTC CASRLYTGAYGYTF
NA TRBJ1-2 NA TRBV15 TGTGCCACCAGCAGAGATGGTAGCTATGGCTACACCTTC CATSRDGSYGYTF